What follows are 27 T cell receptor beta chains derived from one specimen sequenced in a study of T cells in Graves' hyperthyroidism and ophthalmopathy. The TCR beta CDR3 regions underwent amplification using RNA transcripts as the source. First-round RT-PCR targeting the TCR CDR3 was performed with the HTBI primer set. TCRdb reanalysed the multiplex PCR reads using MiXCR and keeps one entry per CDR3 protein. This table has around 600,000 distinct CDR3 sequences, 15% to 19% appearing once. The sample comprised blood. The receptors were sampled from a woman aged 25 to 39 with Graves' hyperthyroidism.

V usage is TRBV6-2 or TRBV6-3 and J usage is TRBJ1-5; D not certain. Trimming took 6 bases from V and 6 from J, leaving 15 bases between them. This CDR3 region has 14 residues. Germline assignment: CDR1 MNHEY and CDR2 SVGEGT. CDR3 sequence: CASSTVSGSQPQHF. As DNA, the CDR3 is TGTGCCAGCAGCACCGTCTCTGGCAGTCAGCCCCAGCATTTT.

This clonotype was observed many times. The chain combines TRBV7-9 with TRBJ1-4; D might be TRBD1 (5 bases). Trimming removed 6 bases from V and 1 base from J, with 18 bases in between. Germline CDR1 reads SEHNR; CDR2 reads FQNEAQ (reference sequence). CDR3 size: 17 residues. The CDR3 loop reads CASSVEGIQRTNEKLFF. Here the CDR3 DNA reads TGTGCCAGCAGTGTCGAGGGGATCCAACGAACTAATGAAAAACTGTTTTTT. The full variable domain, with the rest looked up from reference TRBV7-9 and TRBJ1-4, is DTGVSQNPRHKITKRGQNVTFRCDPISEHNRLYWYRQTLGQGPEFLTYFQNEAQLEKSRLLSDRFSAERPKGSFSTLEIQRTEQGDSAMYLCASSVEGIQRTNEKLFFGSGTQLSVL.

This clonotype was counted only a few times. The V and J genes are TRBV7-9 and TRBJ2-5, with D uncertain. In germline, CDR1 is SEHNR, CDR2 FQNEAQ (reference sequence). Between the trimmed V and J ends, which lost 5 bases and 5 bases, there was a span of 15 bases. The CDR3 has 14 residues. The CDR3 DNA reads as TGTGCCAGCAGCCGGCGCATGGGCGCGGAGACCCAGTACTTC. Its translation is CASSRRMGAETQYF.

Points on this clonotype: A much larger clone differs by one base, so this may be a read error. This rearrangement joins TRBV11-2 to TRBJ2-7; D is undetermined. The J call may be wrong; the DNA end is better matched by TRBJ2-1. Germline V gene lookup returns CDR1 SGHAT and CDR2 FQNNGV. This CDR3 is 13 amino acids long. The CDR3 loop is CASSLDNPYEQFF. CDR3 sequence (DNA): TGTGCCAGCAGCTTAGACAACCCCTACGAGCAGTTCTTC.

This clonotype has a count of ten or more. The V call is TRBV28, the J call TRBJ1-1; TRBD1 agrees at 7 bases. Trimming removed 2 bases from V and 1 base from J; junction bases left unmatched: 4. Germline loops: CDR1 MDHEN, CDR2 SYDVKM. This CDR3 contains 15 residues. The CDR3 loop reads CASSLVQGRNTEAFF. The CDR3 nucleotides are TGTGCCAGCAGTTTAGTACAGGGGCGGAACACTGAAGCTTTCTTT. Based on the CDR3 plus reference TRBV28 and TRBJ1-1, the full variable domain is DVKVTQSSRYLVKRTGEKVFLECVQDMDHENMFWYRQDPGLGLRLIYFSYDVKMKEKGDIPEGYSVSREKKERFSLILESASTNQTSMYLCASSLVQGRNTEAFFGQGTRLTVV.

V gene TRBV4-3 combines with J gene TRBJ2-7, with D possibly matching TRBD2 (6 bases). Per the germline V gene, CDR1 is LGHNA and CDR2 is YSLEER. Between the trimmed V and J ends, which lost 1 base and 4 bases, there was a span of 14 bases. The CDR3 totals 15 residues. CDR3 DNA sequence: TGCGCCAGCAGCCAAGCCGGGGGACGGCAATACGAGCAGTACTTC. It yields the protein CASSQAGGRQYEQYF.

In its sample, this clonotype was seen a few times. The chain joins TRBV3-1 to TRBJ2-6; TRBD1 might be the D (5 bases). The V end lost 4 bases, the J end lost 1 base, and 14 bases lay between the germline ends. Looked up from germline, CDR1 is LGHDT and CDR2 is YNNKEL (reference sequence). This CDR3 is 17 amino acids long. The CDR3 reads CASSPLGRHSGANVLTF. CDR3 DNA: TGTGCCAGCAGCCCTTTGGGGCGACATTCTGGGGCCAACGTCCTGACTTTC.

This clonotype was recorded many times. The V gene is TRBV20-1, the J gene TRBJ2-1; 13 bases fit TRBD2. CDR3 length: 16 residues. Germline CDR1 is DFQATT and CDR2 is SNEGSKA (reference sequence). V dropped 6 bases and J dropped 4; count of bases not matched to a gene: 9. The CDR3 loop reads CSATLAGGPDYNEQFF. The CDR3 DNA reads TGCAGTGCCACACTAGCGGGAGGGCCTGATTACAATGAGCAGTTCTTC.

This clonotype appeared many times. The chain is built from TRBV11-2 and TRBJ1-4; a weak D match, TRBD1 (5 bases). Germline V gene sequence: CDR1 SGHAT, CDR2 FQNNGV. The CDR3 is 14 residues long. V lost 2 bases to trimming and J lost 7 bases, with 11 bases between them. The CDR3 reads CASSLSGVREKLFF. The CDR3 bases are TGTGCCAGCAGCTTATCGGGGGTTCGTGAAAAACTGTTTTTT.

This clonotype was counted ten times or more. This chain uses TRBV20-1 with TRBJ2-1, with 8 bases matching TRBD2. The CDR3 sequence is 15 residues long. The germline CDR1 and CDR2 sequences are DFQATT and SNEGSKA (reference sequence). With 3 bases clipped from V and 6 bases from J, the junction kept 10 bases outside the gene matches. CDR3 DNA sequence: TGCAGTGCTAGTTCCTACGGGAGGGCATTCAATGAGCAGTTCTTC. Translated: CSASSYGRAFNEQFF.

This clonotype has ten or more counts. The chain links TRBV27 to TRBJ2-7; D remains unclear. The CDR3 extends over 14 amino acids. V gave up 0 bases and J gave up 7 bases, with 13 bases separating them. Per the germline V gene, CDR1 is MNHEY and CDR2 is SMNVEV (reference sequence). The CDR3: CASSLSRSQWEQYF. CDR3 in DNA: TGTGCCAGCAGTTTATCTCGGTCCCAATGGGAGCAGTACTTC.

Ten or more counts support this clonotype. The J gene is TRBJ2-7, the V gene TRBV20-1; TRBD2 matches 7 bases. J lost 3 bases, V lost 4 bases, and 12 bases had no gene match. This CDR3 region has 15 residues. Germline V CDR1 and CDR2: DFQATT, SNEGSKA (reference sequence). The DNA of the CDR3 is TGCAGTGCTACGCGGGAATCGGGACTAAACTACGAGCAGTACTTC. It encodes CSATRESGLNYEQYF.

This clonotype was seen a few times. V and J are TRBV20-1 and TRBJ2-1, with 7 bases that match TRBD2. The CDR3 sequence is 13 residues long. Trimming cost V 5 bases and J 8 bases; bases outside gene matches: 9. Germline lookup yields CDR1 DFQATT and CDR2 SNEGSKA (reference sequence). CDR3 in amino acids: CSAFSTSTDEQFF. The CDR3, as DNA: TGCAGTGCTTTTTCGACTAGCACGGATGAGCAGTTCTTC.

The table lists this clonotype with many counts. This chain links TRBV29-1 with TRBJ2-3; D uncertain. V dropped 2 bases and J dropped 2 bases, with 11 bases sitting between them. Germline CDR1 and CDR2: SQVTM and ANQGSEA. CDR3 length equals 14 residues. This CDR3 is CSVEPAGLTDTQYF. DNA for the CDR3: TGCAGCGTTGAACCCGCAGGCCTCACAGATACGCAGTATTTT.

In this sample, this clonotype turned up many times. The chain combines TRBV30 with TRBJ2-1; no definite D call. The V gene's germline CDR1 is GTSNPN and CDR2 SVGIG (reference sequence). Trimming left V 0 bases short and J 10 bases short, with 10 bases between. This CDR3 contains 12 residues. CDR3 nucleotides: TGTGCCTGGAGTGTAGTTTCTGAAGAGCAGTTCTTC. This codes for CAWSVVSEEQFF.

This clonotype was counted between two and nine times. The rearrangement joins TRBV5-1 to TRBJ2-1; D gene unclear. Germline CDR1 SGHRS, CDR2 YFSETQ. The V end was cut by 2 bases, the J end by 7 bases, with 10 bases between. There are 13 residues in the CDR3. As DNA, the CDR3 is TGCGCCAGCAGCTTTGACCGGACGAATGAGCAGTTCTTC. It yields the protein CASSFDRTNEQFF.

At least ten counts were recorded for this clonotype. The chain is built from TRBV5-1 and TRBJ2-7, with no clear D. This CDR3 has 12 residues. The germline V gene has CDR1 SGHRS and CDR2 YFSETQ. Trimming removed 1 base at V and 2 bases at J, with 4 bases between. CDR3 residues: CASSLPAYEQYF. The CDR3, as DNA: TGCGCCAGCAGCTTGCCCGCCTACGAGCAGTACTTC.

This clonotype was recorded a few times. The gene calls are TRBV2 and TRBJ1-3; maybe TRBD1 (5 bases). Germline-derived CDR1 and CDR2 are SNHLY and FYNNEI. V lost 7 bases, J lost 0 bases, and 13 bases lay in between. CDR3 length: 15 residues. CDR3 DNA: TGTGCCAGCATTGGGACCGTGAGCTCTGGAAACACCATATATTTT. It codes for CASIGTVSSGNTIYF.

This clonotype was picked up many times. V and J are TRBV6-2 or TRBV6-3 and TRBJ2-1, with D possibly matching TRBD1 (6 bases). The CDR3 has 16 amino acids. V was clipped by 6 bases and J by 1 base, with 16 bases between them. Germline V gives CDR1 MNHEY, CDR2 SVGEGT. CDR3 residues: CASSIHFRGSYNEQFF. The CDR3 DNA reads TGTGCCAGCAGCATCCATTTCAGGGGTTCCTACAATGAGCAGTTCTTC.

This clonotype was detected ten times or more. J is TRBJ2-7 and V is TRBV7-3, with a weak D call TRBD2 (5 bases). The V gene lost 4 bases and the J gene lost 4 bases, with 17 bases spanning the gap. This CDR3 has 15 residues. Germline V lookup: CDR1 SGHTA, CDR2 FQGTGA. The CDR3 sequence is CASSSFGGLSYEQYF. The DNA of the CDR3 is TGTGCCAGCAGCTCCTTCGGAGGACTTAGTTACGAGCAGTACTTC.

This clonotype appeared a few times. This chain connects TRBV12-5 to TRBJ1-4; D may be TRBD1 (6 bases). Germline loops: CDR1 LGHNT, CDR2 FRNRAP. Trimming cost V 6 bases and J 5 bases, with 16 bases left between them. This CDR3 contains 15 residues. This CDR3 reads CASGPAGQSNEKLFF. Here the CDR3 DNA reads TGTGCTAGTGGACCAGCGGGACAAAGCAATGAAAAACTGTTTTTT.

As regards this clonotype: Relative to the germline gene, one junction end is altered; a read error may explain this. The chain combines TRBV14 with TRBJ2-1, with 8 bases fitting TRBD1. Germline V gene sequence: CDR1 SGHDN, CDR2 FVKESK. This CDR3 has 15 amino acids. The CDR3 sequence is CASSEEMGTGNEQFF. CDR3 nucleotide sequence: TGTGCCAGCAGCGAAGAAATGGGGACAGGCAATGAGCAGTTCTTC.

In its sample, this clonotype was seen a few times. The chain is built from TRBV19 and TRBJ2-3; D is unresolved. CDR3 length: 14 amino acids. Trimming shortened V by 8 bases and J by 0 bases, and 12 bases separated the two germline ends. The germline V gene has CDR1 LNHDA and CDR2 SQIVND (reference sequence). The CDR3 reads CASSPLASTDTQYF. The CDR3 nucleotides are TGTGCCAGTTCCCCATTGGCCAGCACAGATACGCAGTATTTT.

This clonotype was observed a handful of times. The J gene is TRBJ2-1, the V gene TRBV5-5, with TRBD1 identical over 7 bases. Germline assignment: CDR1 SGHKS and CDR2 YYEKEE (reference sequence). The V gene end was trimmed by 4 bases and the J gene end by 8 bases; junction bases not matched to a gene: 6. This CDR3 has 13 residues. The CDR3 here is CASSTSDRYEQFF. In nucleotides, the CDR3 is TGTGCCAGCAGCACATCGGACAGGTATGAGCAGTTCTTC.

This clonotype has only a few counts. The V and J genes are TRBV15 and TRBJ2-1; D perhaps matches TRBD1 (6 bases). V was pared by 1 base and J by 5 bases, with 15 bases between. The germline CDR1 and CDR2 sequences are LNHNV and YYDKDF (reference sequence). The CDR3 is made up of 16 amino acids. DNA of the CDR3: TGTGCCACCAGCAGAGGTCTATCGGACAGACACAATGAGCAGTTCTTC. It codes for CATSRGLSDRHNEQFF.

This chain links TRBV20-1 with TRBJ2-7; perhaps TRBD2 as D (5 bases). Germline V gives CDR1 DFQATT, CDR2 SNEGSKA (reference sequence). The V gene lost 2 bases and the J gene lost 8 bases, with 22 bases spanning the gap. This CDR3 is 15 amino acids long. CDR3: CSARLSQAVPLKQYF. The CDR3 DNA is TGCAGTGCTAGACTGAGCCAAGCGGTCCCCTTGAAGCAGTACTTC.

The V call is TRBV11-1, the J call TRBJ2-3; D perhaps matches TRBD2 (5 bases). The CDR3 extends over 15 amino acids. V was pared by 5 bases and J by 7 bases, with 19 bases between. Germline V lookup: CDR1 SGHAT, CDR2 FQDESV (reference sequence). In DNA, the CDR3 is TGTGCCAGCAGCCTTGAGGGAACTAGTCGCCATACGCAGTATTTT. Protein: CASSLEGTSRHTQYF.